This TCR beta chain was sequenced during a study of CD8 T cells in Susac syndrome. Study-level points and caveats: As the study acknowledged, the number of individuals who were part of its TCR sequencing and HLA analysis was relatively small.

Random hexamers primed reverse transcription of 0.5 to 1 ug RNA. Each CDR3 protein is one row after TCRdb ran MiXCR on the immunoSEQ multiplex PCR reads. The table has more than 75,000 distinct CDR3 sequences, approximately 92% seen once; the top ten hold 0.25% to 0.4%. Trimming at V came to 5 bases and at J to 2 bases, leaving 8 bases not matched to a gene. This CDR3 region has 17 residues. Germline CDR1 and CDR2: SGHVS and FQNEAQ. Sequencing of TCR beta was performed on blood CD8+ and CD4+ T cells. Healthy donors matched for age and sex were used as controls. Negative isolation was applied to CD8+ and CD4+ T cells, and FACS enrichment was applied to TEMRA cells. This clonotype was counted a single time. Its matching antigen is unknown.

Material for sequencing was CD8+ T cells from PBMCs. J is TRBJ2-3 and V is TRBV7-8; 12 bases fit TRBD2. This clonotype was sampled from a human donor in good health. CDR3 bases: TGTGCCAGCAGCCCCACTAGCGGGGGGCCCAACACAGATACGCAGTATTTT. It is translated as CASSPTSGGPNTDTQYF.